A single T cell receptor beta chain is shown here with its context. A much more abundant neighbour one base away suggests this may be a read error. Between the trimmed V and J ends, which lost 7 bases and 1 base, there was a span of 13 bases. The CDR3 has 14 amino acids. TCRdb analysed the RACE reads with MiXCR anew, one entry per CDR3 protein. The table has approximately 110,000 distinct CDR3 sequences, 11% seen once; the top ten hold roughly 3.5%. This specimen comes from a study of human T cells and chemical hapten exposure. The sample's time point: patch test 1, 2 weeks after DPC sensitization. The treatment denotes: therapeutic diphenylcyclopropenone sensitization with weekly scalp DPC.

The origin of this receptor is a woman aged 40 to 49 with alopecia areata. Some clones in this sample may be carry-over from other donors' samples. The gene calls are TRBV12-3 or TRBV12-4 and TRBJ1-1; perhaps TRBD1 as D (5 bases). The material sequenced was whole blood, taken in connection with sensitization to the hapten diphenylcyclopropenone (DPC). The chain's CDR3 is CASTPGGGNTEAFF. The DNA of the CDR3 is TGTGCCAGCACCCCTGGGGGGGGGAACACTGAAGCTTTCTTT.